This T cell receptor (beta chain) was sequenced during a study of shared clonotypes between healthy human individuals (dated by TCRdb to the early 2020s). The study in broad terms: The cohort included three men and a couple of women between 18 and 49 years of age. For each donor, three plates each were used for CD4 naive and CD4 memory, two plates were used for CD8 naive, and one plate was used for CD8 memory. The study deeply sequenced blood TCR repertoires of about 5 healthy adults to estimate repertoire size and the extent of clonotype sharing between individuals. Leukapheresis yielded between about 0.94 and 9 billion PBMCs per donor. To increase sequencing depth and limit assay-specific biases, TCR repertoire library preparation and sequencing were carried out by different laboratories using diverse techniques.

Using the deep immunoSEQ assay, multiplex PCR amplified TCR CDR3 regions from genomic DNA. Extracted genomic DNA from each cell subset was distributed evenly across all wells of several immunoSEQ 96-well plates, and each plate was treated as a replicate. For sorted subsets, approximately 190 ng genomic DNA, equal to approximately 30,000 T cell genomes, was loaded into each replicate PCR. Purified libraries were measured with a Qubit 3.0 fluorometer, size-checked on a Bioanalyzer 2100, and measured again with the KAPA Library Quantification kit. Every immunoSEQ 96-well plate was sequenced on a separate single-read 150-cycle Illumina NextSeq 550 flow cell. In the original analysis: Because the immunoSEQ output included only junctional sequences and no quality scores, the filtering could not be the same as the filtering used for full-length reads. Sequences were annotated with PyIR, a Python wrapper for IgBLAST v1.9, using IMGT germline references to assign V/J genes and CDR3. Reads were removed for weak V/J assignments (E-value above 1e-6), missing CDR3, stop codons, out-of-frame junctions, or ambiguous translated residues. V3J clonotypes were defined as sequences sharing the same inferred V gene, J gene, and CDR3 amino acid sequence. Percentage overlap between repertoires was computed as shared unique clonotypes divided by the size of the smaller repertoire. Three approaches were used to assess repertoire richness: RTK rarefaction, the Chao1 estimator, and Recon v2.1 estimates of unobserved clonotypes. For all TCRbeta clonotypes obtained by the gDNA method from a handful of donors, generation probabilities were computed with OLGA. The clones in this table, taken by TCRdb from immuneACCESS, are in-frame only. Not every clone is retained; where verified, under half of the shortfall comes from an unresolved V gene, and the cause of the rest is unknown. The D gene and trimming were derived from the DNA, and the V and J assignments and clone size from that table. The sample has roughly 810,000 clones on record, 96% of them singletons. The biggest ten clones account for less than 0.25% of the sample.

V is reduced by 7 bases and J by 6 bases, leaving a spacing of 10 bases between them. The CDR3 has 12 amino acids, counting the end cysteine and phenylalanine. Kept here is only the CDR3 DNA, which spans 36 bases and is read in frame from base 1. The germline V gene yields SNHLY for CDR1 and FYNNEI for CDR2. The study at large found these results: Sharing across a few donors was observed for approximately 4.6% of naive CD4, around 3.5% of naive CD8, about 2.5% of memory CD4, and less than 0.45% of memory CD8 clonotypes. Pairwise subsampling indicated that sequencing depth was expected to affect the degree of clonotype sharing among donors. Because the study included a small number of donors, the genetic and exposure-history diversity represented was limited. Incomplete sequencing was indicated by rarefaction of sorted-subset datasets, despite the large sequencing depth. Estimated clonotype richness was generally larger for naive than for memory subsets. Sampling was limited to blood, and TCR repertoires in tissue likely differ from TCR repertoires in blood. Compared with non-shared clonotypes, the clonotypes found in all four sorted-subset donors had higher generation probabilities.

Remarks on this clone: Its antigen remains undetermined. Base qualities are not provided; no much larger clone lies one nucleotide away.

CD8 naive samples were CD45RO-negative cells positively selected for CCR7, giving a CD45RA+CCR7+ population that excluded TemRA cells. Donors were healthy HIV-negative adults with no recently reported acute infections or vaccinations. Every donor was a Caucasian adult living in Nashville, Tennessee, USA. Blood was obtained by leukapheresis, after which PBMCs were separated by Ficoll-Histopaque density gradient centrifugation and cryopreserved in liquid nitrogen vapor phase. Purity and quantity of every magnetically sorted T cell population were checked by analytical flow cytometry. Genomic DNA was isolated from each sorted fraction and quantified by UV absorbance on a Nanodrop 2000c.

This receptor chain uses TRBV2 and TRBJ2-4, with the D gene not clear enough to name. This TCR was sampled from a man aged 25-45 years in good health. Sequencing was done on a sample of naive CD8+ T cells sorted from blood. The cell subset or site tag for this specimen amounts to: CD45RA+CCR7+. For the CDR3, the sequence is CASKDRINIQYF. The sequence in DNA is TGTGCCAGCAAGGATCGGATAAACATTCAGTACTTC.